This TCR beta chain was documented in a study of blood T cell repertoires in COVID-19. Study-level information: Both acute and convalescent COVID-19 samples were obtained from the United States, Italy and Spain. PBMCs, B-cell-depleted T cells, or T cells were the source of the cDNA or gDNA that made up the material.

In the authors' workflow: Amplification of reference gene primers provided the estimated nucleated cell counts. TCRdb's table, derived via immunoSEQ multiplex PCR, lists solely in-frame clones and lacks some. V and J calls plus clone size are reproduced from that table; the DNA served to infer D and trimming. The data contain 84,000 or so clones, 81% of them seen just once; the ten biggest clones take up about 12%. V lost 7 bases to trimming and J lost 4 bases; unmatched junction nucleotides: 3. The CDR3 is made up of 11 amino acids. In germline, CDR1 is DFQATT, CDR2 SNEGSKA (reference sequence). The chain joins TRBV20-1 to TRBJ2-7, with 8 bases fitting TRBD1. The clonotype was recovered from a human donor in a cohort sampled during active COVID-19. The material sequenced was peripheral blood. In nucleotides, the CDR3 is TGCAGTGTTCAGGGGGCATACGAGCAGTACTTC. Translating gives CSVQGAYEQYF.